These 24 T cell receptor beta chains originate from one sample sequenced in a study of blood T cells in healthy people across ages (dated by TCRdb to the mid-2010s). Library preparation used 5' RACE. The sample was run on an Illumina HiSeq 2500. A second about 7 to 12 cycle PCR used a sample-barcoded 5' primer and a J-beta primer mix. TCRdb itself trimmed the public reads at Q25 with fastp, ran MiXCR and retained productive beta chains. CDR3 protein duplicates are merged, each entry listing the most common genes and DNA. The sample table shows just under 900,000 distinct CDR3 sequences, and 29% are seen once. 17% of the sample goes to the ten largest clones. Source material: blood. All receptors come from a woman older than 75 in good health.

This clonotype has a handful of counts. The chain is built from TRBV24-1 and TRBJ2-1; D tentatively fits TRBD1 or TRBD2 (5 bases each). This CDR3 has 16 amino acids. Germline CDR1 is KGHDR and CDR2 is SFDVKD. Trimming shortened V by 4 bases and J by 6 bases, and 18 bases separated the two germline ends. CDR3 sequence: CATSDPRGDGFNEQFF. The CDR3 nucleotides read TGTGCCACCAGTGACCCTCGAGGGGACGGATTCAATGAGCAGTTCTTC.

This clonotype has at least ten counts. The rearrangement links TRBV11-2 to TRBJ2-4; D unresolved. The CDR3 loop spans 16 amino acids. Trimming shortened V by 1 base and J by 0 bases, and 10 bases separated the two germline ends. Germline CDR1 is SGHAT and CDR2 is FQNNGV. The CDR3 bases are TGTGCCAGCAGCTTAGTAGGGAAGTTAGCCAAAAACATTCAGTACTTC. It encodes CASSLVGKLAKNIQYF.

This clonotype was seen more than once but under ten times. In DNA form, the CDR3 reads TGTGCCAGCAGCTTGGATCCAGGCACAGGTAACACTGAAGCTTTCTTT. This gives the protein CASSLDPGTGNTEAFF. The V gene is TRBV5-5, the J gene TRBJ1-1; weak D call: TRBD1 (5 bases). Germline V gene data show CDR1 as SGHKS and CDR2 as YYEKEE (reference sequence). V was clipped by 0 bases and J by 2 bases, with 14 bases between them. CDR3 size: 16 residues.

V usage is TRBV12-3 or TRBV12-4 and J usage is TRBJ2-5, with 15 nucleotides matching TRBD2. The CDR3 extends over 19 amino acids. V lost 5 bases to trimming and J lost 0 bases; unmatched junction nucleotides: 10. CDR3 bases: TGTGCCAGCAGTCCAACTGGGACTAGCGGGGGGTCGTACCAAGAGACCCAGTACTTC. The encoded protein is CASSPTGTSGGSYQETQYF.

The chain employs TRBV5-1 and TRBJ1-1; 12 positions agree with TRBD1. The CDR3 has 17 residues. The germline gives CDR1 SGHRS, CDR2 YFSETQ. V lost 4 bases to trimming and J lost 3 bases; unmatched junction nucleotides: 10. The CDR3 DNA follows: TGCGCCAGCAGCCGACTACCGGGACAGGGGGCCGACACTGAAGCTTTCTTT. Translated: CASSRLPGQGADTEAFF. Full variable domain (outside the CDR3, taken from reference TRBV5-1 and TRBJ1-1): KAGVTQTPRYLIKTRGQQVTLSCSPISGHRSVSWYQQTPGQGLQFLFEYFSETQRNKGNFPGRFSGRQFSNSRSEMNVSTLELGDSALYLCASSRLPGQGADTEAFFGQGTRLTVV.

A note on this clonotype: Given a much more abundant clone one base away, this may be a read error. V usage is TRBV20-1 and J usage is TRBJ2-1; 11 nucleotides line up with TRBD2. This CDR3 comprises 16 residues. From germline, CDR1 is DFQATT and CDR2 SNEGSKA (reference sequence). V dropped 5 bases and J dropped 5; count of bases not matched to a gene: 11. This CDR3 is CSAYRPGLADHNEQFF. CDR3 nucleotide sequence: TGCAGTGCTTATAGACCGGGACTAGCGGACCACAATGAGCAGTTCTTC.

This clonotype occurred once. The CDR3 coding sequence is TGTGCCAGCGGCCAAGAAGGACTAGCGGGGGTCCCAAGCTCCTACAATGAGCAGTTCTTC. Its protein is CASGQEGLAGVPSSYNEQFF. The chain couples TRBV7-2 to TRBJ2-1; 13 nucleotides agree with TRBD2. The CDR3 spans 20 residues. Trimming at V came to 8 bases and at J to 0 bases, leaving 16 bases not matched to a gene. Germline V gene data show CDR1 as SGHTA and CDR2 as FQGNSA.

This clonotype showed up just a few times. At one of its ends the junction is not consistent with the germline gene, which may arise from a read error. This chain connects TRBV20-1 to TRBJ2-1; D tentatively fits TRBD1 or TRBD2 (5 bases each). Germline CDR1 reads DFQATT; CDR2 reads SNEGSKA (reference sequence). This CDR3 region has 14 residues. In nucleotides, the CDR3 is TGCAGTGTTAGAGCCCGGGACGTCTACAATGAGCAGTTCTTC. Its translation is CSVRARDVYNEQFF.

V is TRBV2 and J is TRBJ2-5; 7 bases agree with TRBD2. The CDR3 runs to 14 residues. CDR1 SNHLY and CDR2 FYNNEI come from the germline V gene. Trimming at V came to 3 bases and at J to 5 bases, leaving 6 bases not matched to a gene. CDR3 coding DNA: TGTGCCAGCAGTGACCGACTAGCTGGGGAGACCCAGTACTTC. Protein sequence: CASSDRLAGETQYF.

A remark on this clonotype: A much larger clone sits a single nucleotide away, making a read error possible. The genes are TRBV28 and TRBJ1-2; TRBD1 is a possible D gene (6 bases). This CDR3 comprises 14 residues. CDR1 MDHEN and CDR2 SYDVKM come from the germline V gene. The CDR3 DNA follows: TGTGCCAGCCAGCCGACGGGGGCGCGGTATGTCTACACCTTC. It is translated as CASQPTGARYVYTF.

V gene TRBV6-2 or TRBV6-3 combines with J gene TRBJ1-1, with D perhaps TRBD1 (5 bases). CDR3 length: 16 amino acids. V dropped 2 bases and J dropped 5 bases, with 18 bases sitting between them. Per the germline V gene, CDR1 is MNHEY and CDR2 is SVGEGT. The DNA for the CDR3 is TGTGCCAGCAGTTACGACCTTACCCCGAGGACAACTGAAGCTTTCTTT. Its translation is CASSYDLTPRTTEAFF.

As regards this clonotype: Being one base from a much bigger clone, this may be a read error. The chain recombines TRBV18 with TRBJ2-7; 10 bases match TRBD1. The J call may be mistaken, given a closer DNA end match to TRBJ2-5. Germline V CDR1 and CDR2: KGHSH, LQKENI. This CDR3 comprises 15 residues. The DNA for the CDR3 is TGTGCCAGCCCACCTCTCCGGGACAGGGGAGAGACCCAGTACTTC. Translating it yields CASPPLRDRGETQYF.

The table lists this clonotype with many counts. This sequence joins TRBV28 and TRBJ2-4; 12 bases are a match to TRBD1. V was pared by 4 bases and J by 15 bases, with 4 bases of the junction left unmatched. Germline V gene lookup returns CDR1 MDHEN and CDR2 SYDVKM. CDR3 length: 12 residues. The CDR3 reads CASSSGQGAMYF. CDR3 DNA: TGTGCCAGCAGTTCGGGACAGGGGGCGATGTACTTC.

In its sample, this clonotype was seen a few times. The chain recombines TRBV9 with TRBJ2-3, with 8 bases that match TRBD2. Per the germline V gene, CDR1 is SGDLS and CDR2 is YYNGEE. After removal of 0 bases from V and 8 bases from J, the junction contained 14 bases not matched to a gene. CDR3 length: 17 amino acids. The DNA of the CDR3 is TGTGCCAGCAGCGTAGCCGGGACTAGTGGGGTCAGGGGTACGCAGTATTTT. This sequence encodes CASSVAGTSGVRGTQYF. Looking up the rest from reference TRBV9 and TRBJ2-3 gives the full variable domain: DSGVTQTPKHLITATGQRVTLRCSPRSGDLSVYWYQQSLDQGLQFLIQYYNGEERAKGNILERFSAQQFPDLHSELNLSSLELGDSALYFCASSVAGTSGVRGTQYFGPGTRLTVL.

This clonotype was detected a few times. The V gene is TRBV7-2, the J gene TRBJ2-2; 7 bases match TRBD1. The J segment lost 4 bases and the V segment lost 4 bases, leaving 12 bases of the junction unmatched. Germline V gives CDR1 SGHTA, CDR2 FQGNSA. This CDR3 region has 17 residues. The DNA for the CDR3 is TGTGCCAGCAGCTCAGCTGACAGGGCGGTGGGCACCGGGGAGCTGTTTTTT. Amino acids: CASSSADRAVGTGELFF.

The CDR3 sequence is CASSQGGARNSPLHF. For the CDR3, the DNA is TGCGCCAGCAGCCAAGGGGGGGCGAGGAATTCACCCCTCCACTTT. The chain links TRBV4-3 to TRBJ1-6; D may be TRBD1 (6 bases). This CDR3 spans 15 amino acids. Germline assignment: CDR1 LGHNA and CDR2 YSLEER. V was shortened by 1 base and J by 7 bases, with 11 bases between the two germline ends.

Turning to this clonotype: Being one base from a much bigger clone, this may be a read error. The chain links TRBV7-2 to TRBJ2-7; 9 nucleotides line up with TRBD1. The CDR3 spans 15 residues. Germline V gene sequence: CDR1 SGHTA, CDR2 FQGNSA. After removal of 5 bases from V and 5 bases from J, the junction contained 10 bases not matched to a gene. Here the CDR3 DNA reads TGTGCCAGCAGCGTTTCCGGGACAGGGAAGAACGAGCAGTACTTC. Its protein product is CASSVSGTGKNEQYF.

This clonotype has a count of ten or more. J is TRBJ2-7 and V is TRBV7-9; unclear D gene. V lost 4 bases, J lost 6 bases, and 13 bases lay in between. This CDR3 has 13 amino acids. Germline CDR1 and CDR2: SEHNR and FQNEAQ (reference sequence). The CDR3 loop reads CASSSTSLGEQYF. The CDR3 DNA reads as TGTGCCAGCAGCTCTACGAGTTTGGGCGAGCAGTACTTC.

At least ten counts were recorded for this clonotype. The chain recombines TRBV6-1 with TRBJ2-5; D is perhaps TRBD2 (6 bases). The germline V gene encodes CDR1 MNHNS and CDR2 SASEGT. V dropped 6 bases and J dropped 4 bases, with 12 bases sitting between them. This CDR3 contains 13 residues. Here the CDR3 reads CASSPGTRETQYF. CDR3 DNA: TGTGCCAGCAGCCCCGGGACTCGAGAGACCCAGTACTTC.

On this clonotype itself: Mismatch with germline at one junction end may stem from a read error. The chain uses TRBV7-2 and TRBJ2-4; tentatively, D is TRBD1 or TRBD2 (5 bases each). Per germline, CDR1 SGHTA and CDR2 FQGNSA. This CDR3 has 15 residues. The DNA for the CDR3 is TGCGCCAACAGCTTGAGTGGGGGAGCCAAAAACATTCAGTACTTC. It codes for CANSLSGGAKNIQYF.

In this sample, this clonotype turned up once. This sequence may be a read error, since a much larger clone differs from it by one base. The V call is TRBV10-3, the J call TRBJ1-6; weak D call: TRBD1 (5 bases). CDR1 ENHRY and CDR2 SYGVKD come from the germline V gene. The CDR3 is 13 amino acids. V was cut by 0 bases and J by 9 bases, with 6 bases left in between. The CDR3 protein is CAISESGGSPLHF. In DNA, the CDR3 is TGTGCCATCAGTGAGTCGGGGGGTTCACCCCTCCACTTT.

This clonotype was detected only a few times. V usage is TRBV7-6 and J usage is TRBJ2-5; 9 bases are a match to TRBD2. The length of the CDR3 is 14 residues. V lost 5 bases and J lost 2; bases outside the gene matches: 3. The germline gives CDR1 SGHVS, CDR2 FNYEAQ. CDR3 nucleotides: TGTGCCAGCAGCAAGACTAGCGGACAAGAGACCCAGTACTTC. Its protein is CASSKTSGQETQYF.

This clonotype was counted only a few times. CDR3 residues: CASTPPPPGGIETQYF. CDR3 nucleotide sequence: TGCGCCAGCACCCCGCCCCCCCCGGGGGGGATAGAGACCCAGTACTTC. The rearrangement joins TRBV5-1 to TRBJ2-7; 8 positions match TRBD2. The DNA end lines up better with TRBJ2-5; the J call may be wrong. The CDR3 has 16 residues. Germline assignment: CDR1 SGHRS and CDR2 YFSETQ.

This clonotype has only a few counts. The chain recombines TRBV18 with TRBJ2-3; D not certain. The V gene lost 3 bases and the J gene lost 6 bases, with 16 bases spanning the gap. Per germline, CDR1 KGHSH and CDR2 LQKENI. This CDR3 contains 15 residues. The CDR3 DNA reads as TGTGCCAGCTCACCCGAACGGGTCCGGCGGGATACGCAGTATTTT. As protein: CASSPERVRRDTQYF.